A single sample is the source of the 3 T cell receptor beta chains below, sequenced in a study of shared clonotypes between healthy human individuals. The protocol was immunoSEQ multiplex PCR, while the TCRdb copy is restricted to in-frame clones and leaves out a portion. The sample shows about 1.5 million clones, approximately 98% of them seen only once. The source material was naive CD4+ T cells sorted from blood. As to subset: CD45RA+ positively selected. The source of these receptors is a man under 40 in good health.

This chain connects TRBV19 to TRBJ2-1, with D perhaps given as TRBD1 or TRBD2 (5 bases each). The CDR3 is 13 amino acids. Germline-derived CDR1 and CDR2 are LNHDA and SQIVND (reference sequence). Trimming left V 10 bases short and J 7 bases short, with 17 bases between. The CDR3 region has the DNA TGTGCCACCGAAGACTACAGGTGGAATGAGCAGTTCTTC. It translates to CATEDYRWNEQFF.

The rearrangement joins TRBV20-1 to TRBJ2-1; no clear D gene. Trimming removed 7 bases at V and 8 bases at J, with 12 bases between. From germline, CDR1 is DFQATT and CDR2 SNEGSKA (reference sequence). This CDR3 spans 11 amino acids. CDR3 sequence: CSGPLRDEQFF. The CDR3, as DNA: TGCAGTGGGCCTTTACGCGATGAGCAGTTCTTC.

As for this clone: A much larger clone lies a single base off, so this may be a read error. The V and J genes are TRBV25-1 and TRBJ2-6; D is unclear. V gave up 3 bases and J gave up 4 bases, with 7 bases separating them. Germline V lookup: CDR1 MGHDK, CDR2 SYGVNS. The CDR3 has 14 amino acids. CDR3 nucleotides: TGTGCCAGCAGTGACAGCTCCGGGGCCAACGTCCTGACTTTC. As protein: CASSDSSGANVLTF.